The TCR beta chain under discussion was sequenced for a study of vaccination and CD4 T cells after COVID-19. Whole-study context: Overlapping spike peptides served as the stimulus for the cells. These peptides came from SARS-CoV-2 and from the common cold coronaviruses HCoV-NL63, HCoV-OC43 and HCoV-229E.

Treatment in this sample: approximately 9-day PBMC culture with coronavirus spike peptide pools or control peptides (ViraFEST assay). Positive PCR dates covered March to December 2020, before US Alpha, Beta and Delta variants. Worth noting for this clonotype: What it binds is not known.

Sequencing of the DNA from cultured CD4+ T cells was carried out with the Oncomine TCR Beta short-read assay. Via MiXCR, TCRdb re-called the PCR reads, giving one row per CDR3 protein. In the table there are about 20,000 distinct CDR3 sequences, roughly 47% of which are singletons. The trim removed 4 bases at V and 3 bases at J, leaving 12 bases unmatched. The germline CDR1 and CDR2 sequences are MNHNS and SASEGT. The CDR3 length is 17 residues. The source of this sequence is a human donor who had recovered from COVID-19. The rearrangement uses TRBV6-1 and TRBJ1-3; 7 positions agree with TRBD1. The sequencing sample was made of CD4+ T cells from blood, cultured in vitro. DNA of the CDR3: TGTGCCAGCAGTGTAACTAACAACAGGGGTGGTGGAAACACCATATATTTT. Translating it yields CASSVTNNRGGGNTIYF.